Presented here are 10 T cell receptor beta chains from one specimen sequenced in a study of control samples from healthy donors and cancer patients. The assay was immunoSEQ multiplex PCR, and TCRdb's table has in-frame clones only and misses some. Of under 200,000 clones in the sample, over 90% were seen once. Sequencing was performed on blood. These TCRs come from a woman aged 25 to 39 in good health.

V is TRBV27 and J is TRBJ1-1, with 8 bases lining up with TRBD1. V trimming: 3 bases; J trimming: 3 bases; junction bases outside the gene matches: 9. This CDR3 is 16 amino acids long. Germline V gives CDR1 MNHEY, CDR2 SMNVEV (reference sequence). In nucleotides, the CDR3 is TGTGCCAGCAGTTTGCAGGGGGCTGGTTCAGACACTGAAGCTTTCTTT. This gives the protein CASSLQGAGSDTEAFF.

The V gene is TRBV7-2, the J gene TRBJ2-1; 8 bases line up with TRBD1. J lost 6 bases, V lost 3 bases, and 7 bases had no gene match. The CDR3 sequence is 15 residues long. Germline V lookup: CDR1 SGHTA, CDR2 FQGNSA. CDR3 loop: CASSFRDRSFNEQFF. In DNA, the CDR3 is TGTGCCAGCAGCTTCCGGGACAGGAGTTTCAATGAGCAGTTCTTC.

This chain joins TRBV7-9 and TRBJ1-5; D ambiguous. Germline V lookup: CDR1 SEHNR, CDR2 FQNEAQ (reference sequence). The CDR3 runs to 14 residues. V lost 5 bases and J lost 2, with 10 bases in between. CDR3 nucleotide sequence: TGTGCCAGCAGCCCCAGTTCGGGCAATCAGCCCCAGCATTTT. It translates to CASSPSSGNQPQHF. Combining the CDR3 with reference TRBV7-9 and TRBJ1-5 gives the whole variable domain DTGVSQNPRHKITKRGQNVTFRCDPISEHNRLYWYRQTLGQGPEFLTYFQNEAQLEKSRLLSDRFSAERPKGSFSTLEIQRTEQGDSAMYLCASSPSSGNQPQHFGDGTRLSIL.

The chain employs TRBV5-1 and TRBJ1-2; D not resolved. CDR1 SGHRS and CDR2 YFSETQ come from the germline V gene. With 0 bases removed from V and 4 bases from J, the gap between germline ends came to 7 bases. The CDR3 is 13 residues long. The CDR3, as DNA: TGCGCCAGCAGCTTGGACGGGAGCTATGGCTACACCTTC. Amino acid sequence: CASSLDGSYGYTF.

This chain uses TRBV18 with TRBJ1-3; TRBD1 is a possible D gene (5 bases). The V end was cut by 2 bases, the J end by 2 bases, with 10 bases between. Germline values: CDR1 KGHSH, CDR2 LQKENI. This CDR3 is 15 amino acids long. DNA for the CDR3: TGTGCCAGCTCACCAAGAGGGGATACTGGAAACACCATATATTTT. Translating gives CASSPRGDTGNTIYF.

The CDR3 sequence is CASSDVAGGPNEQFF. CDR3 nucleotide sequence: TGTGCCAGCAGTGACGTAGCGGGGGGGCCCAATGAGCAGTTCTTC. This chain links TRBV6-4 with TRBJ2-1, with 11 positions matching TRBD2. With 2 bases clipped from V and 6 bases from J, the junction kept 3 bases outside the gene matches. Germline CDR1 reads MRHNA; CDR2 reads SNTAGT. This CDR3 spans 15 amino acids.

V gene TRBV28 combines with J gene TRBJ2-1, with D tentatively TRBD1 (6 bases). CDR1 is MDHEN and CDR2 is SYDVKM in the germline V gene. Trimming took off 5 bases at V and 8 bases at J, with 13 bases between the two ends. The CDR3 is 13 residues long. The CDR3 is CASSRTARDEQFF. As DNA, the CDR3 is TGTGCCAGCAGTAGGACAGCAAGAGATGAGCAGTTCTTC.

The chain couples TRBV4-1 to TRBJ2-5, with 7 bases fitting TRBD2. The J segment lost 5 bases and the V segment lost 1 base, leaving 4 bases of the junction unmatched. The CDR3 covers 14 residues. Per the germline V gene, CDR1 is MGHRA and CDR2 is YSYEKL. The CDR3 DNA follows: TGCGCCAGCAGCCAAGGGGGAGGGAGGGAGACCCAGTACTTC. Its protein is CASSQGGGRETQYF.

This chain connects TRBV5-1 to TRBJ1-1; perhaps TRBD1 as D (6 bases). Trimming cost V 6 bases and J 2 bases, with 17 bases left between them. CDR3 length equals 15 residues. CDR1 is SGHRS and CDR2 is YFSETQ in the germline V gene. CDR3 protein: CASKTGPGANTEAFF. For the CDR3, the DNA is TGCGCCAGCAAAACCGGGCCGGGGGCCAACACTGAAGCTTTCTTT.

This chain uses TRBV28 with TRBJ1-4; no firm D call. The CDR3 covers 15 residues. V shed 3 bases and J shed 5 bases, with 13 bases lying between them. The V gene's germline CDR1 is MDHEN and CDR2 SYDVKM. CDR3 loop: CASSFNREGNEKLFF. The CDR3 DNA is TGTGCCAGCAGTTTCAACCGGGAAGGGAATGAAAAACTGTTTTTT. The whole variable domain, filled in from reference TRBV28 and TRBJ1-4, reads DVKVTQSSRYLVKRTGEKVFLECVQDMDHENMFWYRQDPGLGLRLIYFSYDVKMKEKGDIPEGYSVSREKKERFSLILESASTNQTSMYLCASSFNREGNEKLFFGSGTQLSVL.